This T cell receptor (beta chain) was sequenced for a study of beta chain features in type 1 diabetes. The length of the CDR3 is 17 residues. Trimming removed 4 bases at V and 0 bases at J, with 18 bases between. Germline V lookup: CDR1 LGHNA, CDR2 YNFKEQ. A remark on this clone: Antigen unknown.

Expressed TCRB transcripts were sequenced because the isolated RNA had all been reverse transcribed beforehand. Libraries were prepared by immunoSEQ multiplex PCR; TCRdb keeps only in-frame clonotypes and omits some of them. The sample contains around 650,000 clones, about an eighth of which appear only once. Study conclusions and caveats: In every one of the four CD4+ subsets, TCRB CDR3s were moderately but significantly shorter in Type 1 diabetes patients.

Sequenced: naive CD4+ T cells from blood. The chain joins TRBV4-2 to TRBJ2-5; D is possibly TRBD2 (7 bases). This TCR was sampled from a man aged 30-40 years with type 1 diabetes. This chain's CDR3 is CASSPRGTGTHQETQYF. DNA for the CDR3: TGTGCCAGCAGCCCGCGGGGGACGGGGACACACCAAGAGACCCAGTACTTC.